Included here is one TCR beta chain sequence, with context. Antigen unknown. The time point: baseline, week 1 (first vaccination visit). This sample's treatment: pre-vaccination baseline after standard-of-care therapy. New WHO grade 3 or 4 astrocytomas that were IDH1-mutant and ATRX-lost had been found in donors. The sample belongs to a study of a mutant IDH1 vaccine in newly diagnosed glioma. Study-level information: Sex among treated patients split 62.5% male, about 40% female; mean age was roughly 40 years. It was radiotherapy, temozolomide, or both that patients received previously, with most receiving both.

This CDR3 comprises 12 residues. The germline gives CDR1 MNHNY, CDR2 SVGAGI (reference sequence). Study-wide results and limits: Top-clonotype changes in peripheral T cells seemed unrelated to pseudoprogression.

Produced via immunoSEQ multiplex PCR; TCRdb's table is partial and in-frame only. The sample shows 75,000 to 100,000 clones, about four fifths of them seen only once. The sequence came from a middle-aged man with glioma. Some clones in this sample may be carry-over from other donors' samples. The sequences come from PBMCs, collected from a glioma patient treated with radiotherapy, temozolomide or both. The chain is built from TRBV6-6 and TRBJ2-7; a possible D gene is TRBD2 (6 bases). The CDR3 protein is CAEGREAYEQYF. CDR3 nucleotide sequence: TGTGCTGAGGGCAGGGAGGCCTACGAGCAGTACTTC.